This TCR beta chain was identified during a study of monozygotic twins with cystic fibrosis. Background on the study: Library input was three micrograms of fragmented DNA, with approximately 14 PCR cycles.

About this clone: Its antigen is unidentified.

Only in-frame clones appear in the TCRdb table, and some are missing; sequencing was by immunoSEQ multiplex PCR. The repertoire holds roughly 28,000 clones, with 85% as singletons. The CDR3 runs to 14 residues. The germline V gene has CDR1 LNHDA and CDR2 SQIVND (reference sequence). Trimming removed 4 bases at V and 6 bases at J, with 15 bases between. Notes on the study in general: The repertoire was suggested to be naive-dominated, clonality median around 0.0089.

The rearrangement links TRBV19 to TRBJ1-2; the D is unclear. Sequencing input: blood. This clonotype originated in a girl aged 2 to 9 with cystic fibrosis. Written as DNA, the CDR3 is TGTGCCAGTAGTACTCGGCTAGGGAACGATGGCTACACCTTC. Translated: CASSTRLGNDGYTF. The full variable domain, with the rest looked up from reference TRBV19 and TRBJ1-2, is DGGITQSPKYLFRKEGQNVTLSCEQNLNHDAMYWYRQDPGQGLRLIYYSQIVNDFQKGDIAEGYSVSREKKESFPLTVTSAQKNPTAFYLCASSTRLGNDGYTFGSGTRLTVV.